This is a list of T cell receptor beta chains from one sample in a study of T cells after somatic rescue of genetic block. Measured with immunoSEQ multiplex PCR; TCRdb has only the in-frame clones, and not every one. This table has roughly 55,000 clones, around 96% appearing once. Sequenced input: peripheral blood mononuclear cells (PBMCs). The receptors were gathered from a child younger than two. CDR3s include the opening cysteine and the closing phenylalanine or tryptophan. D genes are given only for firm matches. Only some rows state a clone size, as once, few, many or a class for expanded clones.

clone size | D gene | J gene | V gene | CDR3 DNA | CDR3 protein
- | TRBD1 | TRBJ1-1 | TRBV25-1 | TGTGCCAGCAGTGGCCTTACAGGGGCCACTGAAGCTTTCTTT | CASSGLTGATEAFF
- | TRBD1 | TRBJ1-2 | TRBV5-1 | TGCGCCAGCACAGGGGGAAGGGGCTATGGCTACACCTTC | CASTGGRGYGYTF
- | TRBD1 | TRBJ1-2 | TRBV5-1 | TGCGCCAACAGCTTGGAAGGGACAGGGGGAGGCTACACCTTC | CANSLEGTGGGYTF
- | - | TRBJ2-5 | TRBV4-3 | TGCGCCAGCAGCCAAGACCGGGACTCGAGGGAGACCCAGTACTTC | CASSQDRDSRETQYF
- | - | TRBJ1-3 | TRBV28 | TGTGCCAGCAGTGACATTTTCTCTGGAAACACCATATATTTT | CASSDIFSGNTIYF
- | - | TRBJ2-7 | TRBV27 | TGTGCCAGCAGTCCCCCGGGATTCTACGAGCAGTACTTC | CASSPPGFYEQYF
- | TRBD1 | TRBJ1-2 | TRBV18 | TGTGCCAGCTCAAAGACAGGGGACTATGGCTACACCTTC | CASSKTGDYGYTF
- | - | TRBJ1-4 | TRBV18 | TGTGCCAGCTCACCGACAACAACTAATGAAAAACTGTTTTTT | CASSPTTTNEKLFF
- | - | TRBJ2-6 | TRBV7-3 | TGTGCCAGCAGCTTAGGGGGAGGTTTCTCTGGGGCCAACGTCCTGACTTTC | CASSLGGGFSGANVLTF
- | TRBD1 | TRBJ2-6 | TRBV7-6 | TGTGCCAGCAGCCCGGTCCCGGGACAGGGCACAGGGGGGGCCAACGTCCTGACTTTC | CASSPVPGQGTGGANVLTF
- | TRBD2 | TRBJ2-2 | TRBV2 | TGTGCCAGCAGTGGACTAGCGGGGAACACCGGGGAGCTGTTTTTT | CASSGLAGNTGELFF
- | - | TRBJ2-7 | TRBV7-9 | TGTGCCAGCAGCTTATCGGGCGCCTACGAGCAGTACTTC | CASSLSGAYEQYF
- | - | TRBJ1-1 | TRBV23-1 | TGCGCCAGCAGTCGGCGAGGGAAGCGGAACACTGAAGCTTTCTTT | CASSRRGKRNTEAFF
- | - | TRBJ2-1 | TRBV21-1 | TGTGCCAGCAGCAAAGGGAGGACAGGGGGCAATGAGCAGTTCTTC | CASSKGRTGGNEQFF
- | - | TRBJ1-1 | TRBV7-3 | TGTGCCAGCAGCTCCCAGGGGCGAACTGAAGCTTTCTTT | CASSSQGRTEAFF
- | - | TRBJ1-1 | TRBV11-2 | TGTGCCAGCAGCTTAGCAAGGGGACTGAACACTGAAGCTTTCTTT | CASSLARGLNTEAFF
- | - | TRBJ2-7 | TRBV27 | TGTGCCAGCAGTCCCGGGACCACTGGCGCCTACGAGCAGTACTTC | CASSPGTTGAYEQYF
- | - | TRBJ2-3 | TRBV30 | TGTGCCTGGAGAAGGGGCGGAAGTTGGGGTACGCAGTATTTT | CAWRRGGSWGTQYF
- | - | TRBJ1-5 | TRBV7-6 | TGTGCCAGCAAACCGCTAGGGGCATTAGGTGTTCGTCAGCCCCAGCATTTT | CASKPLGALGVRQPQHF
- | - | TRBJ2-7 | TRBV7-2 | TGTGCCAGCAGCTCAGGGGCTAGTTACGAGCAGTACTTC | CASSSGASYEQYF
- | TRBD2 | TRBJ2-5 | TRBV2 | TGTGCCAGCAGTGGACAGGGCCTAGCGGGAAGGGAGACCCAGTACTTC | CASSGQGLAGRETQYF
- | TRBD2 | TRBJ2-1 | TRBV28 | TGTGCCAGCAGTTTAAGGGGCGGACTAGCGGTTACCTCCTACAATGAGCAGTTCTTC | CASSLRGGLAVTSYNEQFF
few | - | TRBJ1-5 | TRBV4-3 | TGCGCCAGCAGCCAAGATGGATCGGGGCCCCAGCATTTT | CASSQDGSGPQHF
- | - | TRBJ1-2 | TRBV30 | TGTGCCTGGAGTGTACTACCACGGGGCTATGGCTACACCTTC | CAWSVLPRGYGYTF
- | TRBD1 | TRBJ1-1 | TRBV7-9 | TGTGCCAGCAGCCGCAGGGGGCATTGGGCTTTCTTT | CASSRRGHWAFF
once | TRBD2 | TRBJ2-1 | TRBV4-1 | TGCGCCAGCAGCCAAGGACTAGCGGGCTCCTACAATGAGCAGTTCTTC | CASSQGLAGSYNEQFF
once | - | TRBJ2-3 | TRBV4-3 | TGCGCCAGCAGCCAAGATAGGGCAGGAACGCAGTATTTT | CASSQDRAGTQYF
- | - | TRBJ2-5 | TRBV6-6 | TGTGCCAGCAGTTACTGGCCAGGGCTGCAGACCCAGTACTTC | CASSYWPGLQTQYF
once | - | TRBJ1-2 | TRBV20-1 | TGCAGTGCTCGCTCGGGCTATGGCTACACCTTC | CSARSGYGYTF
- | - | TRBJ1-2 | TRBV11-3 | TGTGCCAGCAGCTTAGGGAAACACTATGGCTACACCTTC | CASSLGKHYGYTF
- | - | TRBJ1-1 | TRBV20-1 | TGCAGTGCTAGACAGGACACCGAAGCTTTCTTT | CSARQDTEAFF
- | - | TRBJ2-3 | TRBV6-5 | TGTGCCAGCAGTGTCTTATGGGCCGGCACAGATACGCAGTATTTT | CASSVLWAGTDTQYF
- | - | TRBJ2-2 | TRBV6-6 | TGTGCCAGCAGTTACAGTGGGGGGCATGGCGGGGAGCTGTTTTTT | CASSYSGGHGGELFF
- | TRBD2 | TRBJ2-7 | TRBV19 | TGTGCCAGTAGTATGGGACTAGCGGGAGGGCAAAACGAGCAGTACTTC | CASSMGLAGGQNEQYF
- | - | TRBJ1-3 | TRBV19 | TGTGCCAGTAGTTACCCCGGGACGGGCTCTGGAAACACCATATATTTT | CASSYPGTGSGNTIYF
- | TRBD2 | TRBJ2-3 | TRBV7-9 | TGTGCCAGCAGCCTCTCGGCTAGCGGTACTACTACGCAGTATTTT | CASSLSASGTTTQYF
- | - | TRBJ2-1 | TRBV6-1 | TGTGCCAGCACCCGGGAGAGGGGCTCCTACAATGAGCAGTTCTTC | CASTRERGSYNEQFF